The 31 T cell receptor beta chains below come from one sample, sequenced in a study of blood T cell repertoires in COVID-19. Profiled with immunoSEQ multiplex PCR; TCRdb holds only in-frame clones, not every one. The data contain a few hundred thousand clones, over 85% of them singletons. Specimen: PBMCs or T cells enriched from blood (not recorded which). The receptors come from a woman aged 25-40 years who had recovered from COVID-19.

The genes are TRBV2 and TRBJ1-2, with 9 bases that match TRBD1. The V segment lost 6 bases and the J segment 6 bases; nucleotides outside the gene matches: 2. The CDR3 sequence is 12 residues long. The germline CDR1 and CDR2 sequences are SNHLY and FYNNEI. CDR3 in amino acids: CASRQGAHGYTF. The CDR3 region has the DNA TGTGCCAGCAGACAGGGGGCCCATGGCTACACCTTC.

This clone was counted ten times or more. This chain's CDR3 is CSDRGIHNEQFF. The CDR3 DNA reads TGCAGCGACCGGGGGATCCACAATGAGCAGTTCTTC. The V gene is TRBV29-1, the J gene TRBJ2-1, with a tentative D call TRBD2 (6 bases). The germline CDR1 and CDR2 sequences are SQVTM and ANQGSEA. The CDR3 runs to 12 residues. V dropped 7 bases and J dropped 5 bases, with 12 bases sitting between them.

The V call is TRBV28, the J call TRBJ1-1, with D maybe TRBD1 (5 bases). Germline assignment: CDR1 MDHEN and CDR2 SYDVKM. This CDR3 region has 13 residues. Between the trimmed V and J ends, which lost 7 bases and 1 base, there was a span of 10 bases. CDR3 loop: CASIKTANTEAFF. The DNA of the CDR3 is TGTGCCAGCATCAAGACAGCGAACACTGAAGCTTTCTTT.

V gene TRBV3-1 (or the pseudogene TRBV3-2) combines with J gene TRBJ2-7; no definite D call. Germline V gene lookup returns CDR1 LGHDT and CDR2 YNNKEL (reference sequence). V was cut by 4 bases and J by 7 bases, with 23 bases left in between. The CDR3 has 16 amino acids. In DNA, the CDR3 is TGTGCCAGCAGCCCGCACCCGCCTAGACCTGGTTTTGAGCAGTACTTC. This codes for CASSPHPPRPGFEQYF.

This clone was detected once. The rearrangement joins TRBV5-8 to TRBJ1-5, with D hard to call. CDR1 and CDR2 from the germline V gene are SGHTS and YDEGEE. With 2 bases removed from V and 4 bases from J, the gap between germline ends came to 13 bases. This CDR3 comprises 15 residues. The CDR3 here is CASSLGLQANQPQHF. CDR3 nucleotides: TGTGCCAGCAGCTTAGGATTGCAGGCGAATCAGCCCCAGCATTTT.

The J gene is TRBJ2-1, the V gene TRBV27, with 11 bases that match TRBD2. CDR3 size: 19 residues. V lost 3 bases, J lost 5 bases, and 15 bases stayed unmatched. Germline V gives CDR1 MNHEY, CDR2 SMNVEV (reference sequence). CDR3 protein: CASSFRPRLLAGGNNEQFF. The CDR3 region has the DNA TGTGCCAGCAGTTTTCGTCCGCGACTTCTAGCGGGAGGCAACAATGAGCAGTTCTTC.

The rearrangement links TRBV9 to TRBJ1-2, with 9 bases identical to TRBD1. Trimming at V came to 4 bases and at J to 4 bases, leaving 8 bases not matched to a gene. Germline V gene lookup returns CDR1 SGDLS and CDR2 YYNGEE. This CDR3 is built from 15 residues. The CDR3, as DNA: TGTGCCAGCAGCCCCGGGGACAGGGAGGGCTATGGCTACACCTTC. This gives the protein CASSPGDREGYGYTF.

This chain links TRBV27 with TRBJ1-1, with D possibly matching TRBD1 (5 bases). There are 15 residues in the CDR3. CDR1 MNHEY and CDR2 SMNVEV come from the germline V gene (reference sequence). Trimming shortened V by 4 bases and J by 3 bases, and 15 bases separated the two germline ends. The CDR3 DNA is TGTGCCAGCAGTTCCCATTCGGGAGGGGACACTGAAGCTTTCTTT. Protein: CASSSHSGGDTEAFF.

This clone occurred once. The V gene is TRBV30, the J gene TRBJ2-5; no clear D gene. The ends were cut back, 5 bases at V and 4 bases at J, with 8 bases in the middle. The CDR3 runs 11 residues. Germline CDR1 and CDR2: GTSNPN and SVGIG (reference sequence). In DNA form, the CDR3 reads TGTGCCTGGGAGAGTGGAGAGACCCAGTACTTC. Amino acids: CAWESGETQYF.

This clone was seen a single time. The rearrangement uses TRBV28 and TRBJ1-1, with D tentatively TRBD1 (5 bases). Germline CDR1 and CDR2: MDHEN and SYDVKM. The ends were cut back, 3 bases at V and 3 bases at J, with 17 bases in the middle. CDR3 size: 16 residues. The CDR3 sequence: CASSFLRRRVDTEAFF. The CDR3 DNA sequence: TGTGCCAGCAGTTTCCTCCGGCGCAGGGTCGACACTGAAGCTTTCTTT.

In this sample, this clone turned up many times. This rearrangement joins TRBV5-6 to TRBJ1-5; 10 bases are a match to TRBD1. Germline values: CDR1 SGHDT, CDR2 YYEEEE. The V and J ends lost 2 bases and 6 bases, in that order; junction bases with no gene match: 17. CDR3 length: 19 amino acids. The CDR3, as DNA: TGTGCCAGCAGCTTATTGACCCGGGACAGGGGTCAAGAGGTTCAGCCCCAGCATTTT. As protein: CASSLLTRDRGQEVQPQHF. Full variable domain (missing parts from reference TRBV5-6 and TRBJ1-5): DAGVTQSPTHLIKTRGQQVTLRCSPKSGHDTVSWYQQALGQGPQFIFQYYEEEERQRGNFPDRFSGHQFPNYSSELNVNALLLGDSALYLCASSLLTRDRGQEVQPQHFGDGTRLSIL.

The chain combines TRBV7-3 with TRBJ1-1, with D maybe TRBD1 (5 bases). The V end was cut by 5 bases, the J end by 0 bases, with 28 bases between. The CDR3 totals 20 residues. Germline V gene lookup returns CDR1 SGHTA and CDR2 FQGTGA. The CDR3 spells CASSPVSHLGRSPMNTEAFF. The CDR3 nucleotides are TGTGCCAGCAGCCCCGTCTCACATCTGGGGCGGTCCCCTATGAACACTGAAGCTTTCTTT.

The V and J genes are TRBV28 and TRBJ1-1; possibly TRBD1 for D (5 bases). Trimming took off 4 bases at V and 11 bases at J, with 17 bases between the two ends. There are 13 residues in the CDR3. Germline V gives CDR1 MDHEN, CDR2 SYDVKM. CDR3 nucleotide sequence: TGTGCCAGCAGTTATGGGCGACAGAAGTGGGCTTTCTTT. Its protein is CASSYGRQKWAFF.

The chain has TRBV6-1 and TRBJ1-5, with D hard to call. The CDR3 has 15 residues. Germline lookup yields CDR1 MNHNS and CDR2 SASEGT. V dropped 0 bases and J dropped 3 bases, with 9 bases sitting between them. The CDR3 nucleotides are TGTGCCAGCAGTGAAGCCGAGATTCTCAATCAGCCCCAGCATTTT. It yields the protein CASSEAEILNQPQHF.

The gene calls are TRBV6-4 and TRBJ2-1; D is possibly TRBD2 (5 bases). The CDR3 spans 15 residues. Germline V gives CDR1 MRHNA, CDR2 SNTAGT. The V end lost 0 bases, the J end lost 0 bases, and 6 bases lay between the germline ends. CDR3 protein: CASSDSSGSYNEQFF. The CDR3 region has the DNA TGTGCCAGCAGTGACTCAAGCGGCTCCTACAATGAGCAGTTCTTC.

As regards this clone: Other DNA sequences of this sample code for an identical CDR3. The rearrangement joins TRBV4-1 to TRBJ1-6; D gene unclear. Germline loops: CDR1 MGHRA, CDR2 YSYEKL. The V gene lost 0 bases and the J gene lost 6 bases, with 6 bases spanning the gap. The CDR3 is 14 amino acids. The CDR3 region is CASSQEQFNSPLHF. The DNA of the CDR3 is TGCGCCAGCAGCCAAGAACAGTTTAATTCACCCCTCCACTTT.

The V gene is TRBV19, the J gene TRBJ1-5; D might be TRBD1 (6 bases). CDR3 size: 17 residues. Germline V CDR1 and CDR2: LNHDA, SQIVND (reference sequence). Between the trimmed V and J ends, which lost 5 bases and 3 bases, there was a span of 20 bases. The CDR3 nucleotides are TGTGCCAGTAGTCTCGATCAGGGACATCTACCCAATCAGCCCCAGCATTTT. Its translation is CASSLDQGHLPNQPQHF. The variable domain in full, completed from reference TRBV19 and TRBJ1-5, reads DGGITQSPKYLFRKEGQNVTLSCEQNLNHDAMYWYRQDPGQGLRLIYYSQIVNDFQKGDIAEGYSVSREKKESFPLTVTSAQKNPTAFYLCASSLDQGHLPNQPQHFGDGTRLSIL.

In nucleotides, the CDR3 is TGTGCCAGTAGTGGACTCGCCGGGACAGATAGCTACGAGCAGTACTTC. It codes for CASSGLAGTDSYEQYF. J is TRBJ2-7 and V is TRBV19; 7 bases line up with TRBD1. The junction had 13 bases not matched to a gene; V was cut back by 5 bases and J by 3 bases. The germline CDR1 and CDR2 sequences are LNHDA and SQIVND (reference sequence). The CDR3 extends over 16 amino acids. The complete variable domain, with remaining parts taken from reference TRBV19 and TRBJ2-7, reads DGGITQSPKYLFRKEGQNVTLSCEQNLNHDAMYWYRQDPGQGLRLIYYSQIVNDFQKGDIAEGYSVSREKKESFPLTVTSAQKNPTAFYLCASSGLAGTDSYEQYFGPGTRLTVT.

This clone was observed a single time. This chain joins TRBV12-5 and TRBJ2-5; D unclear. Deletions cut 5 bases from V and 4 bases from J, with 14 bases between. The CDR3 runs 14 residues. Per the germline V gene, CDR1 is LGHNT and CDR2 is FRNRAP. The CDR3 DNA reads TGTGCTAGTGGTCCCTCGGGTAGAGGAGAGACCCAGTACTTC. Its protein is CASGPSGRGETQYF.

This rearrangement joins TRBV7-2 to TRBJ2-3; no firm D call. Germline CDR1 and CDR2: SGHTA and FQGNSA. The CDR3 contains 13 residues. The V end lost 1 base, the J end lost 4 bases, and 6 bases lay between the germline ends. CDR3 amino acids: CASSLGSADTQYF. CDR3 sequence (DNA): TGTGCCAGCAGCTTAGGCAGTGCAGATACGCAGTATTTT.

This clone was counted between two and nine times. The chain carries TRBV7-8 and TRBJ2-7; the D gene is possibly TRBD2 (5 bases). This CDR3 has 12 residues. CDR1 is SGHVS and CDR2 is FQNEAQ in the germline V gene. Trimming took off 5 bases at V and 9 bases at J, with 14 bases between the two ends. The CDR3 nucleotides are TGTGCCAGCAGCCGAACGAACGGAGGGCAGTACTTC. Its translation is CASSRTNGGQYF.

A remark on this clone: At the DNA level, this CDR3 is encoded by other sequences in the same sample as well. The chain joins TRBV7-2 to TRBJ1-2; D is perhaps TRBD1 (5 bases). V gave up 1 base and J gave up 5 bases, with 8 bases separating them. CDR1 is SGHTA and CDR2 is FQGNSA in the germline V gene. The CDR3 has 13 residues. CDR3 coding DNA: TGTGCCAGCAGCTTAGGGGGGGATTATGGCTACACCTTC. Protein: CASSLGGDYGYTF.

The V gene is TRBV24-1, the J gene TRBJ2-3, with D possibly TRBD2 on 5 matching bases. Germline CDR1 is KGHDR and CDR2 is SFDVKD. The CDR3 length is 15 residues. V was trimmed by 3 bases and J by 0 bases, leaving 9 bases between them. The CDR3 DNA is TGTGCCACCAGTGATCCCGGACTGAGCACAGATACGCAGTATTTT. It specifies CATSDPGLSTDTQYF.

This chain connects TRBV5-1 to TRBJ2-1, with 8 bases lining up with TRBD2. In germline, CDR1 is SGHRS, CDR2 YFSETQ. Losses at the gene ends were 0 bases for V and 6 bases for J; bases not matched to a gene: 11. This CDR3 contains 17 residues. CDR3: CASSLALGAGASNEQFF. The CDR3 DNA reads as TGCGCCAGCAGCTTGGCCCTTGGAGCGGGAGCCTCCAATGAGCAGTTCTTC.

The rearrangement links TRBV6-5 to TRBJ1-6; D may be TRBD1 (6 bases). The germline CDR1 and CDR2 sequences are MNHEY and SVGAGI. This CDR3 comprises 16 residues. V lost 0 bases to trimming and J lost 7 bases, with 13 bases between them. The CDR3 sequence is CASSYSPTGTNSPLHF. In DNA form, the CDR3 reads TGTGCCAGCAGTTACTCGCCGACAGGAACCAATTCACCCCTCCACTTT.

The chain joins TRBV7-3 to TRBJ2-1, with D perhaps matching TRBD2 (5 bases). CDR1 is SGHTA, CDR2 FQGTGA, per germline. Trimming pared 5 bases from V and 4 bases from J, leaving 9 bases between. The CDR3 covers 13 residues. The CDR3 here is CASSPEGYNEQFF. DNA of the CDR3: TGTGCCAGCAGCCCCGAGGGATACAATGAGCAGTTCTTC.

This chain joins TRBV19 and TRBJ1-3, with D perhaps TRBD1 (6 bases). Germline CDR1 reads LNHDA; CDR2 reads SQIVND (reference sequence). V lost 4 bases and J 2 bases, leaving 12 bases between the germline ends. This CDR3 spans 15 amino acids. The CDR3 reads CASSRTDLPGNTIYF. In nucleotides, the CDR3 is TGTGCCAGTAGTAGGACAGACCTACCTGGAAACACCATATATTTT.

The rearrangement links TRBV28 to TRBJ1-5; TRBD1 might be the D (6 bases). This CDR3 region has 16 residues. V lost 6 bases and J lost 4, with 19 bases in between. The germline V gene encodes CDR1 MDHEN and CDR2 SYDVKM. The CDR3 loop is CASSPPRGHGNQPQHF. CDR3 in DNA: TGTGCCAGCAGCCCCCCCCGGGGACACGGGAATCAGCCCCAGCATTTT.

The V call is TRBV19, the J call TRBJ1-2, with 8 bases that match TRBD1. CDR1 is LNHDA, CDR2 SQIVND, per germline (reference sequence). There are 17 residues in the CDR3. The ends lost 0 bases at V and 0 bases at J; junction bases unmatched: 6. CDR3 nucleotides: TGTGCCAGTAGTATAGAAAGGACAGGGAGGACTAACTATGGCTACACCTTC. Translating gives CASSIERTGRTNYGYTF.

The J gene is TRBJ1-1, the V gene TRBV6-1; D remains unclear. Trimming took 0 bases from V and 7 from J, leaving 15 bases between them. Germline CDR1 and CDR2: MNHNS and SASEGT. This CDR3 spans 15 amino acids. CDR3 nucleotides: TGTGCCAGCAGTGAAGCGCTTTTGGGAGGGATTGAAGCTTTCTTT. Translation: CASSEALLGGIEAFF.

This chain joins TRBV6-5 and TRBJ1-5, with D perhaps TRBD1 (5 bases). CDR1 and CDR2 from the germline V gene are MNHEY and SVGAGI. The CDR3 has 13 amino acids. V lost 7 bases and J 6 bases, leaving 13 bases between the germline ends. CDR3 loop: CASTPLQGQPQHF. The CDR3 region has the DNA TGTGCCAGCACCCCCCTGCAGGGTCAGCCCCAGCATTTT.